A single sample gave rise to the 24 T cell receptor beta chains below, sequenced in a study of cytomegalovirus exposure and HLA in healthy donors. PCR primers comprised 60 Vbeta and 13 Jbeta primers. Clones were sequenced by immunoSEQ multiplex PCR, and TCRdb holds only the in-frame ones, with some missing. The sample includes 100,000 to 150,000 clones, around 78% of them seen just once. Sequences were obtained from PBMCs. The receptors were gathered from a man in his forties or fifties in good health and CMV-seronegative.

The genes are TRBV4-3 and TRBJ2-7; 10 bases line up with TRBD1. Germline loops: CDR1 LGHNA, CDR2 YSLEER. The ends lost 3 bases at V and 6 bases at J; junction bases unmatched: 5. The CDR3 spans 14 residues. CDR3 nucleotides: TGCGCCAGCAGCCAGGGGACAGGGGACTCCGAGCAGTACTTC. Its protein product is CASSQGTGDSEQYF.

This chain joins TRBV12-5 and TRBJ2-5; the match to TRBD1 covers 10 bases. The CDR3 has 16 amino acids. Germline lookup yields CDR1 LGHNT and CDR2 FRNRAP. V trimming: 5 bases; J trimming: 2 bases; junction bases outside the gene matches: 8. The CDR3 here is CASGPGQGPPQETQYF. For the CDR3, the DNA is TGTGCTAGTGGTCCGGGACAGGGGCCCCCACAAGAGACCCAGTACTTC.

A few counts support this clone. J is TRBJ2-4 and V is TRBV15; 7 nucleotides line up with TRBD1. V dropped 0 bases and J dropped 9; count of bases not matched to a gene: 5. CDR1 is LNHNV, CDR2 YYDKDF, per germline (reference sequence). The CDR3 consists of 14 residues. The CDR3 nucleotides read TGTGCCACCAGCAGAGATCAGGGGGACAGCATTCAGTACTTC. Its protein product is CATSRDQGDSIQYF.

V gene TRBV11-1 combines with J gene TRBJ1-3; the D is unclear. This CDR3 is 15 amino acids long. V gave up 4 bases and J gave up 4 bases, with 14 bases separating them. Germline V CDR1 and CDR2: SGHAT, FQDESV (reference sequence). The CDR3 bases are TGTGCCAGCAGCTCCCGAGGGATCGGAGGAAACACCATATATTTT. It is translated as CASSSRGIGGNTIYF. Variable domain in full (rest from reference TRBV11-1 and TRBJ1-3): EAEVAQSPRYKITEKSQAVAFWCDPISGHATLYWYRQILGQGPELLVQFQDESVVDDSQLPKDRFSAERLKGVDSTLKIQPAELGDSAMYLCASSSRGIGGNTIYFGEGSWLTVV.

The chain combines TRBV27 with TRBJ1-2; 9 bases match TRBD1. V dropped 6 bases and J dropped 3; count of bases not matched to a gene: 5. Germline CDR1 MNHEY, CDR2 SMNVEV (reference sequence). The CDR3 covers 14 residues. Written as DNA, the CDR3 is TGTGCCAGCAGCCTCACAGGGGGCGACTATGGCTACACCTTC. Its protein is CASSLTGGDYGYTF.

This chain connects TRBV2 to TRBJ1-5; tentative D call: TRBD1 (6 bases). The CDR3 extends over 14 amino acids. The germline V gene has CDR1 SNHLY and CDR2 FYNNEI. Trimming removed 6 bases from V and 5 bases from J, with 14 bases in between. This CDR3 is CASSPGAGDQPQHF. As DNA, the CDR3 is TGTGCCAGCAGCCCCGGGGCAGGGGATCAGCCCCAGCATTTT.

The chain combines TRBV5-4 with TRBJ1-2; D gene unclear. Germline V lookup: CDR1 SGHNT, CDR2 YYREEE (reference sequence). The V and J ends lost 0 bases and 8 bases respectively, with 14 bases between them. The CDR3 is 14 amino acids. The CDR3 sequence: CASSLDSPRRGYTF. The CDR3 DNA reads TGTGCCAGCAGCTTGGATTCACCAAGGAGGGGCTACACCTTC. Looking up the rest from reference TRBV5-4 and TRBJ1-2 gives the full variable domain: ETGVTQSPTHLIKTRGQQVTLRCSSQSGHNTVSWYQQALGQGPQFIFQYYREEENGRGNFPPRFSGLQFPNYSSELNVNALELDDSALYLCASSLDSPRRGYTFGSGTRLTVV.

The chain uses TRBV6-1 and TRBJ2-5, with 7 positions matching TRBD1. V lost 6 bases to trimming and J lost 3 bases; unmatched junction nucleotides: 7. Germline V CDR1 and CDR2: MNHNS, SASEGT. This CDR3 has 14 amino acids. CDR3: CASSQGVGEETQYF. CDR3 coding DNA: TGTGCCAGCAGCCAGGGGGTGGGAGAAGAGACCCAGTACTTC.

This clone was detected only once. The V gene is TRBV5-1, the J gene TRBJ1-1; maybe TRBD1 (5 bases). The CDR3 is made up of 14 amino acids. From germline, CDR1 is SGHRS and CDR2 YFSETQ. V lost 2 bases to trimming and J lost 1 base, with 9 bases between them. The CDR3: CASSLQTGNTEAFF. As DNA, the CDR3 is TGCGCCAGCAGCTTACAAACAGGGAACACTGAAGCTTTCTTT.

The rearrangement uses TRBV5-6 and TRBJ2-7; TRBD1 matches at 9 bases. The CDR3 is 15 residues long. The junction had 10 bases not matched to a gene; V was cut back by 5 bases and J by 4 bases. CDR1 and CDR2 from the germline V gene are SGHDT and YYEEEE. CDR3 protein: CASSLIGQGRYEQYV. In nucleotides, the CDR3 is TGTGCCAGCAGTCTCATAGGACAGGGGCGGTACGAGCAGTACGTC.

The rearrangement joins TRBV6-5 to TRBJ2-1; TRBD2 matches 10 bases. CDR1 and CDR2 (germline): MNHEY, SVGAGI. This CDR3 has 15 residues. The V and J ends lost 7 bases and 7 bases, in that order; junction bases with no gene match: 10. The CDR3 spells CASKSGGAGWNEQFF. CDR3 nucleotides: TGTGCCAGCAAAAGCGGGGGGGCCGGGTGGAATGAGCAGTTCTTC.

This clone was detected once. The chain couples TRBV7-9 to TRBJ1-1, with D hard to call. Per germline, CDR1 SEHNR and CDR2 FQNEAQ (reference sequence). Trimming took 4 bases from V and 5 from J, leaving 14 bases between them. The CDR3 runs to 14 residues. The CDR3 DNA reads as TGTGCCAGCAGCTGGACGGGGAGTAGAACTGAAGCTTTCTTT. Residues: CASSWTGSRTEAFF.

Only one count was recorded for this clone. The J gene is TRBJ1-1, the V gene TRBV6-5, with TRBD1 matching over 8 bases. V lost 6 bases and J lost 5; bases outside the gene matches: 11. Germline CDR1 reads MNHEY; CDR2 reads SVGAGI. The CDR3 runs 15 residues. The CDR3 coding sequence is TGTGCCAGCAGAGGACTCCAGGGGGCGGAAACTGAAGCTTTCTTT. It yields the protein CASRGLQGAETEAFF.

This sequence joins TRBV6-4 and TRBJ2-2; D possibly corresponds to TRBD2 (5 bases). The germline gives CDR1 MRHNA, CDR2 SNTAGT. Trimming shortened V by 3 bases and J by 4 bases, and 9 bases separated the two germline ends. CDR3 length: 14 residues. The CDR3, as DNA: TGTGCCAGCAGTGAACTAGTGGGCACCGGGGAGCTGTTTTTT. Protein: CASSELVGTGELFF.

The chain carries TRBV14 and TRBJ2-7, with D maybe TRBD2 (7 bases). The germline V gene encodes CDR1 SGHDN and CDR2 FVKESK. The CDR3 runs 15 residues. V was cut by 0 bases and J by 7 bases, with 16 bases left in between. CDR3 sequence (DNA): TGTGCCAGCAGCCAAGATGTTTGGGGGAGGGGGGAGCAGTACTTC. Translated, it gives CASSQDVWGRGEQYF.

The chain recombines TRBV7-9 with TRBJ2-7; weak D call: TRBD2 (5 bases). Looked up from germline, CDR1 is SEHNR and CDR2 is FQNEAQ (reference sequence). The CDR3 runs to 12 residues. CDR3 residues: CASSLDLGAPGV. CDR3 DNA sequence: TGTGCCAGCAGCTTAGATCTGGGAGCCCCGGGCGTC.

This rearrangement joins TRBV19 to TRBJ1-2, with D hard to call. Per the germline V gene, CDR1 is LNHDA and CDR2 is SQIVND (reference sequence). This CDR3 is built from 15 residues. Trimming stripped 9 bases from V and 0 bases from J, with 17 bases between. Here the CDR3 DNA reads TGTGCCAGCGACCGAAACGGAGCAGCTAACTATGGCTACACCTTC. Protein: CASDRNGAANYGYTF.

The chain joins TRBV5-1 to TRBJ2-5; weak D call: TRBD1 (6 bases). In germline, CDR1 is SGHRS, CDR2 YFSETQ. The V and J ends lost 5 bases and 0 bases respectively, with 11 bases between them. The CDR3 has 14 amino acids. The CDR3: CASRKGDHQETQYF. DNA for the CDR3: TGCGCCAGCAGAAAGGGGGACCACCAAGAGACCCAGTACTTC.

The chain couples TRBV4-2 to TRBJ2-7; weak D call: TRBD2 (6 bases). The CDR3 sequence is 16 residues long. Germline V gene data show CDR1 as LGHNA and CDR2 as YNFKEQ. Trimming removed 0 bases at V and 3 bases at J, with 15 bases between. The CDR3 here is CASSQDLVGGFYEQYV. The CDR3 region has the DNA TGTGCCAGCAGCCAAGATCTGGTGGGGGGATTCTACGAGCAGTACGTC.

This clone was observed a few times. The V call is TRBV28, the J call TRBJ2-7; D possibly corresponds to TRBD2 (6 bases). Germline CDR1 is MDHEN and CDR2 is SYDVKM. This CDR3 region has 15 residues. V dropped 6 bases and J dropped 4 bases, with 19 bases sitting between them. The CDR3 DNA is TGTGCCAGCAGGGGGGGTTTGGGGGACCAGTACGAGCAGTACGTC. Its protein product is CASRGGLGDQYEQYV.

V and J are TRBV7-9 and TRBJ1-1; 11 bases align to TRBD1. CDR3 size: 14 residues. V shed 5 bases and J 7 bases; nucleotides not matched to a gene: 6. Per the germline V gene, CDR1 is SEHNR and CDR2 is FQNEAQ (reference sequence). The DNA for the CDR3 is TGTGCCAGCAGCCTGGGGACAGGGGGTAATGAAGCTTTCTTT. It yields the protein CASSLGTGGNEAFF.

The chain employs TRBV5-1 and TRBJ2-5, with 8 positions matching TRBD2. Looked up from germline, CDR1 is SGHRS and CDR2 is YFSETQ. The CDR3 runs 16 residues. V was pared by 4 bases and J by 5 bases, with 13 bases of the junction left unmatched. The CDR3 reads CASSTFFRGGQETQYF. For the CDR3, the DNA is TGCGCCAGCAGCACCTTTTTCCGGGGGGGCCAGGAGACCCAGTACTTC.

V gene TRBV5-4 combines with J gene TRBJ2-7; 9 bases line up with TRBD1. This CDR3 is built from 13 residues. CDR1 is SGHNT, CDR2 YYREEE, per germline (reference sequence). The trim removed 4 bases at V and 5 bases at J, leaving 4 bases unmatched. The CDR3 DNA is TGTGCCAGCAGCCCCCGGACAGGGGACGAGCAGTACGTC. It codes for CASSPRTGDEQYV.

This clone was observed a few times. This chain connects TRBV21-1 to TRBJ2-2; no DNA check was done on the table's D call, TRBD1. TRBV21-1 is a pseudogene locus. The CDR3 consists of 16 residues. The CDR3 protein is CASSKEGRGNTGELFF. The DNA for the CDR3 is TGTGCCAGCAGCAAAGAGGGCAGGGGGAACACCGGGGAGCTGTTTTTT.